The next 9 T cell receptor beta chains were all read from a single sample in a study of lymphopenia after photon versus proton radiotherapy. The method was immunoSEQ multiplex PCR; TCRdb's version includes in-frame clones alone and lacks a portion of them. The table includes tens of thousands of clones, roughly 92% detected once. Source: peripheral blood, taken from a patient treated with photon-based radiotherapy. The receptors originated from a man aged 55 to 69 with cholangiocarcinoma.

The chain employs TRBV10-3 and TRBJ1-1; D possibly corresponds to TRBD1 (5 bases). V was cut by 8 bases and J by 1 base, with 11 bases left in between. From germline, CDR1 is ENHRY and CDR2 SYGVKD. The CDR3 is 13 residues long. The CDR3 spells CAIQSGQNTEAFF. The CDR3 DNA reads as TGTGCCATCCAGAGCGGACAGAACACTGAAGCTTTCTTT.

Only one count was recorded for this clone. V and J are TRBV10-1 and TRBJ1-5; 8 bases match TRBD1. The CDR3 is 19 amino acids. Germline CDR1 reads WNHNN; CDR2 reads SYGVQD (reference sequence). V shed 4 bases and J 1 base; nucleotides not matched to a gene: 15. In nucleotides, the CDR3 is TGCGCCAGCAGTGTCAGGGCCAGGGGGCGTGTGTGGAGCAATCAGCCCCAGCATTTT. Amino acid sequence: CASSVRARGRVWSNQPQHF.

The rearrangement uses TRBV9 and TRBJ1-4, with D unclear. The germline V and J ends were trimmed by 3 bases and 5 bases, with 11 bases remaining between them. Per the germline V gene, CDR1 is SGDLS and CDR2 is YYNGEE. The CDR3 loop spans 14 amino acids. Here the CDR3 DNA reads TGTGCCAGCAGCGGAAGGACGGAGAATGAAAAACTGTTTTTT. Protein: CASSGRTENEKLFF.

The chain carries TRBV4-1 and TRBJ2-2, with 9 bases that match TRBD1. The CDR3 covers 19 residues. J was trimmed by 0 bases and V by 5 bases; bases with no gene match: 13. Germline CDR1 reads MGHRA; CDR2 reads YSYEKL. The CDR3 DNA sequence: TGCGCCAGCAGCACTCTGGAAACAGGGGGCCCATCGAACACCGGGGAGCTGTTTTTT. Residues: CASSTLETGGPSNTGELFF.

The chain joins TRBV11-1 to TRBJ2-5, with TRBD1 matching over 8 bases. Per germline, CDR1 SGHAT and CDR2 FQDESV (reference sequence). V trimming: 1 base; J trimming: 1 base; junction bases outside the gene matches: 11. The CDR3 extends over 18 amino acids. The CDR3 reads CASSLGGQTGASQETQYF. The CDR3 DNA follows: TGTGCCAGCAGCTTAGGCGGACAGACAGGGGCGAGCCAAGAGACCCAGTACTTC.

The chain carries TRBV30 and TRBJ2-3, with TRBD2 as a possible D gene (5 bases). With 8 bases removed from V and 0 bases from J, the gap between germline ends came to 12 bases. CDR3 length equals 13 residues. The germline gives CDR1 GTSNPN, CDR2 SVGIG (reference sequence). The CDR3 DNA reads TGTGCCCCCAAGGGCGGGAGCACAGATACGCAGTATTTT. Protein product: CAPKGGSTDTQYF.

This clone was counted a single time. J is TRBJ2-2 and V is TRBV11-3; D is undetermined. The CDR3 extends over 13 amino acids. The germline gives CDR1 SGHNT, CDR2 YENEEA. Trimming took off 5 bases at V and 6 bases at J, with 10 bases between the two ends. The CDR3 DNA follows: TGTGCCAGCAGCCTGACGGAGTCCGGGGAGCTGTTTTTT. This codes for CASSLTESGELFF. The whole variable domain, remainder taken from reference TRBV11-3 and TRBJ2-2, is EAGVVQSPRYKIIEKKQPVAFWCNPISGHNTLYWYLQNLGQGPELLIRYENEEAVDDSQLPKDRFSAERLKGVDSTLKIQPAELGDSAVYLCASSLTESGELFFGEGSRLTVL.

V usage is TRBV6-5 and J usage is TRBJ1-5, with TRBD1 as a possible D gene (5 bases). The CDR3 has 14 amino acids. Germline V gene sequence: CDR1 MNHEY, CDR2 SVGAGI. The ends were cut back, 6 bases at V and 4 bases at J, with 13 bases in the middle. CDR3 residues: CASSSLGGNQPQHF. DNA for the CDR3: TGTGCCAGCAGCTCGCTGGGGGGTAATCAGCCCCAGCATTTT.

This sequence joins TRBV2 and TRBJ1-5, with D hard to call. This CDR3 is 14 amino acids long. The ends were cut back, 4 bases at V and 2 bases at J, with 9 bases in the middle. Germline CDR1 is SNHLY and CDR2 is FYNNEI. As DNA, the CDR3 is TGTGCCAGCAGTGCCGTCCGGGGCAATCAGCCCCAGCATTTT. This codes for CASSAVRGNQPQHF.